A single sample gave rise to the 15 T cell receptor beta chains below, sequenced in a study of Graves' ophthalmopathy and Graves' hyperthyroidism. Amplification of TCR beta CDR3 regions used RNA transcripts. In the first round, RT-PCR was carried out with HTBI primers, and a multiplex PCR formed the second round. MiXCR, applied by TCRdb to the multiplex PCR reads, yields one record per CDR3 protein. Of around 600,000 distinct CDR3 sequences in the sample, about two fifths are singletons; the top ten hold more than 3%. Sequencing input: peripheral blood. The receptors derive from an adult man with Graves' ophthalmopathy.

The chain employs TRBV10-3 and TRBJ1-2, with 8 positions matching TRBD1. The CDR3 loop spans 13 amino acids. Germline V gene sequence: CDR1 ENHRY, CDR2 SYGVKD. Trimming at V came to 2 bases and at J to 7 bases, leaving 3 bases not matched to a gene. The CDR3 DNA is TGTGCCATCAGTGAGGATACAGGGGGTGGCTACACCTTC. This encodes CAISEDTGGGYTF.

The chain joins TRBV13 to TRBJ1-1, with D tentatively TRBD1 (6 bases). CDR3 length: 15 residues. The germline V gene encodes CDR1 PRHDT and CDR2 FYEKMQ (reference sequence). V dropped 5 bases and J dropped 3 bases, with 16 bases sitting between them. For the CDR3, the DNA is TGTGCCAGCAGCGGATTCAGGGGCCCGGACACTGAAGCTTTCTTT. Protein product: CASSGFRGPDTEAFF. The whole variable domain, filled in from reference TRBV13 and TRBJ1-1, reads AAGVIQSPRHLIKEKRETATLKCYPIPRHDTVYWYQQGPGQDPQFLISFYEKMQSDKGSIPDRFSAQQFSDYHSELNMSSLELGDSALYFCASSGFRGPDTEAFFGQGTRLTVV.

Comments on this clonotype: Just one base apart from a much larger clone, this may be a read error. This chain connects TRBV2 to TRBJ1-1; D is possibly TRBD1 (6 bases). From germline, CDR1 is SNHLY and CDR2 FYNNEI. This CDR3 spans 17 amino acids. The chain's CDR3 is CASMGWGGRTKNTEALF. The CDR3 DNA reads as TGTGCCAGCATGGGGTGGGGGGGGCGGACGAAGAACACTGAAGCTTTGTTT. The variable domain in full, completed from reference TRBV2 and TRBJ1-1, reads EPEVTQTPSHQVTQMGQEVILRCVPISNHLYFYWYRQILGQKVEFLVSFYNNEISEKSEIFDDQFSVERPDGSNFTLKIRSTKLEDSAMYFCASMGWGGRTKNTEALFGQGTRLTVV.

As for this clonotype: A much larger clone lies one base from this, so it may be a read error. The chain links TRBV19 to TRBJ1-1; D is perhaps TRBD1 (5 bases). Germline V gene data show CDR1 as LNHDA and CDR2 as SQIVND (reference sequence). The CDR3 sequence is 13 residues long. Trimming removed 10 bases from V and 3 bases from J, with 15 bases in between. CDR3 nucleotides: TGTGCCACCCGGGGGAGAGGGTACACTGAAGCTTTCTTT. It translates to CATRGRGYTEAFF.

The V and J genes are TRBV7-8 and TRBJ2-5; 8 nucleotides agree with TRBD2. CDR3 length: 15 amino acids. Unmatched junction bases numbered 5, after V lost 3 bases and J lost 2 bases. The V gene's germline CDR1 is SGHVS and CDR2 FQNEAQ. The CDR3 DNA is TGTGCCAGCAGCTTTTATCCTAGCGGGCAAGAGACCCAGTACTTC. Its translation is CASSFYPSGQETQYF.

Worth noting for this clonotype: A read error may be the cause here, since a much bigger clone is one base away. This CDR3 fails to terminate in the conserved phenylalanine or tryptophan, so it likely reflects a read error. The rearrangement links TRBV7-2 to TRBJ2-7, with 11 bases matching TRBD2. CDR3 length equals 14 residues. Germline V gives CDR1 SGHTA, CDR2 FQGNSA. After removal of 3 bases from V and 6 bases from J, the junction contained 4 bases not matched to a gene. The CDR3 spells CASSFSGGASEQYL. Written as DNA, the CDR3 is TGTGCCAGCAGCTTTAGCGGGGGGGCCTCCGAGCAGTACCTC.

The chain uses TRBV4-3 and TRBJ2-2; TRBD1 agrees at 7 bases. The junction had 3 bases not matched to a gene; V was cut back by 4 bases and J by 1 base. The CDR3 consists of 15 residues. Germline loops: CDR1 LGHNA, CDR2 YSLEER. This chain's CDR3 is CASSRDSRNTGELFF. The CDR3 nucleotides read TGCGCCAGCAGCCGGGACAGCCGGAACACCGGGGAGCTGTTTTTT.

This clonotype was counted a few times. The genes are TRBV27 and TRBJ1-2; 9 bases agree with TRBD1. Germline V gene data show CDR1 as MNHEY and CDR2 as SMNVEV (reference sequence). The CDR3 loop spans 15 amino acids. The ends lost 7 bases at V and 2 bases at J; junction bases unmatched: 8. CDR3 bases: TGTGCCAGCAAGTTGGGACAGGGCATAAACTATGGCTACACCTTC. Its protein product is CASKLGQGINYGYTF.

V gene TRBV29-1 combines with J gene TRBJ2-5, with D possibly being TRBD1 (6 bases). This CDR3 spans 13 amino acids. Germline V CDR1 and CDR2: SQVTM, ANQGSEA. V was trimmed by 7 bases and J by 4 bases, leaving 16 bases between them. CDR3 region: CSAGVTGPETQYF. CDR3 sequence (DNA): TGCAGCGCCGGGGTGACAGGTCCAGAGACCCAGTACTTC. Drawing the rest from reference TRBV29-1 and TRBJ2-5, the complete variable domain is SAVISQKPSRDICQRGTSLTIQCQVDSQVTMMFWYRQQPGQSLTLIATANQGSEATYESGFVIDKFPISRPNLTFSTLTVSNMSPEDSSIYLCSAGVTGPETQYFGPGTRLLVL.

Notes on this clonotype: The conserved closing phenylalanine or tryptophan is absent in this CDR3, likely reflecting a read error. The rearrangement uses TRBV10-3 and TRBJ1-1; no firm D call. The CDR3 sequence is 13 residues long. Trimming removed 0 bases from V and 4 bases from J, with 6 bases in between. Germline V gives CDR1 ENHRY, CDR2 SYGVKD. The CDR3, as DNA: TGTGCCATCAGTGAGTCGGGCGGCACTGAAGCTTTCCTA. Residues: CAISESGGTEAFL.

With respect to this clonotype: Possible read error: a much larger clone is one base away. The chain employs TRBV7-9 and TRBJ2-2; 9 positions agree with TRBD2. With 4 bases clipped from V and 1 base from J, the junction kept 7 bases outside the gene matches. CDR3 length: 17 amino acids. CDR1 is SEHNR, CDR2 FQNEAQ, per germline (reference sequence). CDR3 amino acids: CASSSLAGEGNTGELFF. The CDR3 region has the DNA TGTGCCAGCAGCTCCTTAGCGGGAGAGGGGAACACCGGGGAGCTGTTTTTT.

This clonotype was seen a few times. The rearrangement joins TRBV3-1 to TRBJ2-5; 10 nucleotides agree with TRBD2. The V gene end was trimmed by 3 bases and the J gene end by 5 bases; junction bases not matched to a gene: 6. This CDR3 has 15 amino acids. CDR1 and CDR2 (germline): LGHDT, YNNKEL (reference sequence). This chain's CDR3 is CASSHLAGVGETQYF. The CDR3 coding sequence is TGTGCCAGCAGCCACCTAGCGGGAGTAGGTGAGACCCAGTACTTC.

About this clonotype: The conserved phenylalanine or tryptophan is not found at the CDR3 terminus, so this likely reflects a read error. In DNA form, the CDR3 reads TGTGCCAGCAGTACTAGCGTCGGAGAGACCCAGTACCTC. It translates to CASSTSVGETQYL. The genes are TRBV25-1 and TRBJ2-5; 7 bases are shared with TRBD2. This CDR3 contains 13 residues. V was pared by 5 bases and J by 4 bases, with 4 bases of the junction left unmatched. Germline loops: CDR1 MGHDK, CDR2 SYGVNS.

This clonotype was recorded at least ten times. The chain joins TRBV24-1 to TRBJ2-2; perhaps D is TRBD1 or TRBD2 (6 bases each). Germline V gene sequence: CDR1 KGHDR, CDR2 SFDVKD. Trimming shortened V by 7 bases and J by 6 bases, and 11 bases separated the two germline ends. This CDR3 region has 13 residues. The CDR3 sequence is CATSRGPSGELFF. CDR3 nucleotides: TGTGCCACCAGCCGGGGGCCATCCGGGGAGCTGTTTTTT.

This clonotype was seen once. The J gene is TRBJ2-7, the V gene TRBV7-7, with D possibly being TRBD1 (6 bases). Germline CDR1 reads SSHAT; CDR2 reads FNYEAQ (reference sequence). The CDR3 has 14 amino acids. Trimming cost V 3 bases and J 4 bases, with 13 bases left between them. The CDR3 DNA reads TGTGCCAGCAGCTTCAACCAGGGGAAGTACGAGCAGTACTTC. Protein sequence: CASSFNQGKYEQYF.